Listed below are T cell receptor beta chains from one sample, sequenced in a study of blood T cell repertoires in COVID-19. Only in-frame clones appear in the TCRdb table, and some are missing; sequencing was by immunoSEQ multiplex PCR. The sample consists of 97,000 or so clones, 79% of them appearing once. The sample taken for sequencing was peripheral blood. The receptors were gathered from a woman older than 75 with active or convalescent COVID-19. Both conserved end residues are part of each CDR3. Fields, in order: V gene, D gene, clone size, J gene, CDR3 protein, CDR3 DNA. D genes are given only for firm matches. Rows give clone size only sometimes, using once, few, many, or a class for an expanded clone.

V: TRBV6-1
D: .
size: .
J: TRBJ1-5
CDR3: CASSVSLRASNQPQHF
DNA: TGTGCCAGCAGTGTTAGTCTCAGGGCTAGCAATCAGCCCCAGCATTTT

V: TRBV2
D: TRBD1
size: .
J: TRBJ1-6
CDR3: CASRPWTGGAVNSPLHF
DNA: TGTGCCAGCAGACCTTGGACAGGGGGGGCTGTTAATTCACCCCTCCACTTT

V: TRBV15
D: .
size: .
J: TRBJ1-5
CDR3: CATSRGYFNRDAQPQHF
DNA: TGTGCCACCAGCAGAGGGTATTTTAACAGGGACGCTCAGCCCCAGCATTTT

V: TRBV29-1
D: .
size: .
J: TRBJ1-1
CDR3: CSVPTGSGVLNTEAFF
DNA: TGCAGCGTCCCGACAGGCTCCGGGGTCTTGAACACTGAAGCTTTCTTT

V: TRBV19
D: TRBD1
size: .
J: TRBJ1-5
CDR3: CASGTDQPQHF
DNA: TGTGCCAGTGGGACAGATCAGCCCCAGCATTTT

V: TRBV11-2
D: TRBD2
size: .
J: TRBJ2-5
CDR3: CASSSSGLAGVETQYF
DNA: TGTGCCAGCAGCTCCTCGGGACTAGCGGGGGTAGAGACCCAGTACTTC

V: TRBV11-2
D: .
size: .
J: TRBJ1-5
CDR3: CASSLMENQPQHF
DNA: TGTGCCAGCAGCTTAATGGAGAATCAGCCCCAGCATTTT

V: TRBV2
D: TRBD1
size: once
J: TRBJ2-1
CDR3: CASSTRQGIRNEQFF
DNA: TGTGCCAGCAGCACTCGACAGGGAATCCGCAATGAGCAGTTCTTC

V: TRBV5-1
D: .
size: .
J: TRBJ2-7
CDR3: CASSAGIRYEQYF
DNA: TGCGCCAGCAGCGCAGGGATTCGCTACGAGCAGTACTTC

V: TRBV2
D: .
size: .
J: TRBJ2-1
CDR3: CASSPGTRYNEQFF
DNA: TGTGCCAGCAGTCCTGGGACTCGGTACAATGAGCAGTTCTTC

V: TRBV5-1
D: TRBD1
size: .
J: TRBJ2-1
CDR3: CASSLTGGPYNEQFF
DNA: TGCGCCAGCAGCTTGACAGGGGGACCCTACAATGAGCAGTTCTTC

V: TRBV4-1
D: .
size: .
J: TRBJ2-1
CDR3: CASSPLRTFTRGNEQFF
DNA: TGCGCCAGCAGCCCCCTACGGACATTCACGAGGGGGAATGAGCAGTTCTTC

V: TRBV18
D: TRBD2
size: once
J: TRBJ2-7
CDR3: CASSRLAGSSYEQYF
DNA: TGTGCCAGCTCACGGCTAGCGGGGTCCTCCTACGAGCAGTACTTC

V: TRBV24-1
D: TRBD2
size: .
J: TRBJ2-3
CDR3: CATSDSAGDDTQYF
DNA: TGTGCCACCAGTGATTCAGCGGGGGATGATACGCAGTATTTT

V: TRBV25-1
D: .
size: .
J: TRBJ2-1
CDR3: CASSPRLALNEQFF
DNA: TGTGCCAGCAGTCCTAGATTAGCCCTTAATGAGCAGTTCTTC

V: TRBV19
D: TRBD2
size: .
J: TRBJ2-1
CDR3: CASSQGTSGVYNEQFF
DNA: TGTGCCAGTAGTCAAGGGACTAGCGGGGTTTACAATGAGCAGTTCTTC

V: TRBV6-5
D: .
size: .
J: TRBJ2-2
CDR3: CASSSLRGSTGELFF
DNA: TGTGCCAGCAGTAGCCTGAGGGGGAGCACCGGGGAGCTGTTTTTT

V: TRBV11-1
D: TRBD2
size: .
J: TRBJ2-1
CDR3: CASSMGLAAYNEQFF
DNA: TGTGCCAGCAGCATGGGACTAGCGGCCTACAATGAGCAGTTCTTC

V: TRBV28
D: .
size: .
J: TRBJ1-1
CDR3: CASSGPGAQRAFF
DNA: TGTGCCAGCAGTGGTCCGGGAGCTCAACGGGCTTTCTTT

V: TRBV7-6
D: .
size: .
J: TRBJ2-7
CDR3: CASSLDPGGGGREQYF
DNA: TGTGCCAGCAGCTTAGATCCCGGTGGGGGGGGGCGCGAGCAGTACTTC

V: TRBV18
D: .
size: .
J: TRBJ2-1
CDR3: CASSPSTNINAEQFF
DNA: TGTGCCAGCTCACCCTCGACTAATATCAACGCTGAGCAGTTCTTC

V: TRBV5-4
D: TRBD2
size: .
J: TRBJ2-1
CDR3: CASSFTSGIYNEQFF
DNA: TGTGCCAGCAGCTTCACTAGCGGGATCTACAATGAGCAGTTCTTC

V: TRBV18
D: TRBD2
size: once
J: TRBJ2-3
CDR3: CASSPSIAGVGDTQYF
DNA: TGTGCCAGCTCACCATCAATAGCGGGAGTAGGAGATACGCAGTATTTT

V: TRBV12-3/TRBV12-4
D: .
size: .
J: TRBJ2-3
CDR3: CASNSGRTDTQYF
DNA: TGTGCCAGCAATTCGGGGAGGACAGATACGCAGTATTTT

V: TRBV5-6
D: .
size: .
J: TRBJ2-2
CDR3: CASSLPLGRRGGELFF
DNA: TGTGCCAGCAGCTTACCTCTGGGGCGTCGAGGCGGGGAGCTGTTTTTT

V: TRBV11-3
D: .
size: .
J: TRBJ2-1
CDR3: CASSPEGSGLYNEQFF
DNA: TGTGCCAGCAGCCCCGAGGGCAGCGGTCTTTACAATGAGCAGTTCTTC

V: TRBV7-9
D: TRBD1
size: .
J: TRBJ2-7
CDR3: CASSERTGQTYEQYF
DNA: TGTGCCAGCAGCGAGAGGACAGGGCAAACCTACGAGCAGTACTTC

V: TRBV30
D: TRBD2
size: .
J: TRBJ2-5
CDR3: CAWNSGRAGKTQYF
DNA: TGTGCCTGGAATAGCGGGAGGGCCGGGAAGACCCAGTACTTC

V: TRBV14
D: TRBD2
size: .
J: TRBJ2-1
CDR3: CASSQEQREGRNEQFF
DNA: TGTGCCAGCAGCCAAGAACAGCGGGAGGGGCGCAATGAGCAGTTCTTC

V: TRBV2
D: TRBD1
size: .
J: TRBJ2-5
CDR3: CASSEGGQGLGETQYF
DNA: TGTGCCAGCAGTGAAGGGGGACAGGGGTTGGGAGAGACCCAGTACTTC

V: TRBV30
D: TRBD2
size: .
J: TRBJ2-2
CDR3: CAREGREAANTGELFF
DNA: TGTGCCCGGGAAGGGCGGGAGGCCGCGAACACCGGGGAGCTGTTTTTT

V: TRBV28
D: .
size: .
J: TRBJ1-5
CDR3: CASSFLGAMGNQPQHF
DNA: TGTGCCAGCAGTTTTTTGGGGGCGATGGGCAATCAGCCCCAGCATTTT

V: TRBV10-3
D: TRBD2
size: once
J: TRBJ2-5
CDR3: CAIRGTSGQETQYF
DNA: TGTGCCATCAGGGGGACTAGCGGCCAAGAGACCCAGTACTTC

V: TRBV10-3
D: .
size: .
J: TRBJ2-7
CDR3: CATAGSSYEQYF
DNA: TGTGCCACGGCGGGAAGCTCCTACGAGCAGTACTTC

V: TRBV5-1
D: .
size: few
J: TRBJ2-7
CDR3: CASSFGTSFTTSSYEQYF
DNA: TGCGCCAGCAGCTTCGGGACATCTTTTACCACTAGCTCCTACGAGCAGTACTTC

V: TRBV12-3/TRBV12-4
D: .
size: many
J: TRBJ1-1
CDR3: CASRALREEAFF
DNA: TGTGCCAGCAGAGCCCTTCGCGAAGAAGCTTTCTTT

V: TRBV10-2
D: .
size: few
J: TRBJ1-3
CDR3: CASSEGGARGDTIYF
DNA: TGCGCCAGCAGTGAGGGGGGGGCCCGAGGGGACACCATATATTTT

V: TRBV19
D: TRBD1
size: once
J: TRBJ2-5
CDR3: CASSFGQGQETQYF
DNA: TGTGCCAGTAGTTTTGGACAGGGTCAAGAGACCCAGTACTTC

V: TRBV11-2
D: .
size: .
J: TRBJ1-2
CDR3: CASSLSIGEYGYTF
DNA: TGTGCCAGCAGCTTATCGATAGGGGAATATGGCTACACCTTC

V: TRBV28
D: .
size: few
J: TRBJ1-6
CDR3: CASSFGSPLHF
DNA: TGTGCCAGCAGTTTCGGTTCACCCCTCCACTTT

V: TRBV7-8
D: TRBD2
size: .
J: TRBJ2-3
CDR3: CASSLVGLAGGPLSTDTQYF
DNA: TGTGCCAGCAGCTTAGTAGGACTAGCGGGAGGGCCTTTGAGCACAGATACGCAGTATTTT

V: TRBV6-6
D: .
size: .
J: TRBJ2-3
CDR3: CASSYSGPDTQYF
DNA: TGTGCCAGCAGTTACTCGGGGCCAGATACGCAGTATTTT

V: TRBV14
D: TRBD2
size: .
J: TRBJ2-5
CDR3: CASSPTSSGRAETQYF
DNA: TGTGCCAGCAGCCCTACCTCTAGCGGTCGTGCAGAGACCCAGTACTTC

V: TRBV19
D: TRBD1
size: .
J: TRBJ1-5
CDR3: CASNRDRDNQPQHF
DNA: TGTGCCAGTAACCGGGACAGAGACAATCAGCCCCAGCATTTT

V: TRBV11-2
D: .
size: few
J: TRBJ2-7
CDR3: CASSLRAGDYEQYF
DNA: TGTGCCAGCAGCTTACGGGCCGGGGACTACGAGCAGTACTTC

V: TRBV9
D: .
size: .
J: TRBJ2-4
CDR3: CASSVDTEINSRGAKNIQYF
DNA: TGTGCCAGCAGCGTAGATACGGAGATTAATTCCCGTGGGGCCAAAAACATTCAGTACTTC

V: TRBV12-3/TRBV12-4
D: .
size: .
J: TRBJ1-4
CDR3: CASSPGGYEKLFF
DNA: TGTGCCAGCAGTCCCGGAGGCTATGAAAAACTGTTTTTT

V: TRBV5-4
D: .
size: .
J: TRBJ2-7
CDR3: CAGGLGGSYEQYF
DNA: TGTGCCGGGGGACTCGGAGGATCGTACGAGCAGTACTTC

V: TRBV20-1
D: TRBD1
size: .
J: TRBJ2-7
CDR3: CSASDRGSYEQYF
DNA: TGCAGTGCTAGTGACAGGGGCTCATACGAGCAGTACTTC

V: TRBV12-3/TRBV12-4
D: .
size: .
J: TRBJ2-1
CDR3: CASSLRTGVEQFF
DNA: TGTGCCAGCAGTTTACGCACGGGAGTTGAGCAGTTCTTC

V: TRBV28
D: .
size: .
J: TRBJ1-4
CDR3: CASSYRTTNEKLFF
DNA: TGTGCCAGCAGTTACAGGACAACTAATGAAAAACTGTTTTTT

V: TRBV4-1
D: TRBD1
size: .
J: TRBJ2-1
CDR3: CASSSPGQGGNEQFF
DNA: TGCGCCAGCAGCTCACCGGGACAGGGAGGGAATGAGCAGTTCTTC

V: TRBV7-2
D: TRBD2
size: once
J: TRBJ2-3
CDR3: CASSLTGLPGRDTQYF
DNA: TGTGCCAGCAGCTTAACGGGACTACCCGGGCGGGATACGCAGTATTTT

V: TRBV5-1
D: .
size: few
J: TRBJ2-1
CDR3: CASSLGGGSYNEQFF
DNA: TGCGCCAGCAGCTTGGGAGGGGGCTCCTACAATGAGCAGTTCTTC